This T cell receptor beta chain was captured by sequencing in a study of CD8+ T cells in alopecia areata. Study overall: Treated patients were given 5 to 10 mg oral tofacitinib twice daily. Study-wide points: Elevated clonality characterized lesional scalp relative to normal scalp, particularly in alopecia totalis/universalis.

The V end was cut by 6 bases, the J end by 7 bases, with 6 bases between. Germline values: CDR1 DFQATT, CDR2 SNEGSKA (reference sequence). This CDR3 contains 9 residues. In alopecia areata patients, both lesional scalp punch biopsies and peripheral blood were collected. PBMC-derived CD4+ and CD8+ T cells were sorted. Remarks on this clone: The antigen is undetermined.

In each case, RNA was isolated and then reverse transcribed into cDNA as the sequencing template. Using immunoSEQ multiplex PCR, the repertoire was profiled, and TCRdb retains in-frame clones only, with some absent. Of around 100,000 clones in the sample, roughly two fifths were seen once. The V and J genes are TRBV20-1 and TRBJ1-1; no definite D call. This clonotype was sampled from a human donor with alopecia areata. Sequencing used CD4+ T cells sorted from blood. CDR3 residues: CSAHHEAFF. For the CDR3, the DNA is TGCAGTGCCCACCATGAAGCTTTCTTT.